This record looks at one T cell receptor (beta chain) sequence and its context. Source study methods: Cell counts per sample came from amplifying reference gene primers. Sequenced by immunoSEQ multiplex PCR; TCRdb stores in-frame clones only, minus some. The D gene and trimming were derived from the DNA, and the V and J assignments and clone size from that table. Of tens of thousands of clones in the sample, about 82% were seen once. The data belong to a study of blood T cell repertoires in COVID-19. At the level of the study: Sources were T cells, B-cell-depleted T cells, or PBMCs; the material itself was cDNA or gDNA.

Germline V gene lookup returns CDR1 SGHRS and CDR2 YFSETQ. This CDR3 spans 18 amino acids. V was cut by 1 base and J by 4 bases, with 23 bases left in between. The chain recombines TRBV5-1 with TRBJ2-5, with D possibly being TRBD2 (7 bases). The sequencing sample was made of peripheral blood. This sequence originates from a human donor with active COVID-19. The donor label of this sample is uncertain. The CDR3 spells CASSLQLVGGASGETQYF. The CDR3 DNA follows: TGCGCCAGCAGCTTGCAATTAGTAGGGGGGGCCTCCGGAGAGACCCAGTACTTC.